What follows describes a single TCR beta chain. Some clones are missing from TCRdb's copy, which holds only in-frame ones; the method was immunoSEQ multiplex PCR. The sample holds around 140,000 clones, 88% seen once. The length of the CDR3 is 14 residues. The germline V gene encodes CDR1 SGHTA and CDR2 FQGTGA. Trimming took 3 bases from V and 3 from J; bases not matched to a gene: 1. This sample is part of a study of blood T cell repertoires in COVID-19. Study context: The origin of the acute and convalescent COVID-19 samples was the United States, Italy and Spain. T cells, B-cell-depleted T cells, or PBMCs provided the cDNA or gDNA that served as material.

What was sequenced was peripheral blood. This sequence joins TRBV7-3 and TRBJ2-2; 7 bases match TRBD2. The TCR originated in a man aged 45-65 years with acute or convalescent COVID-19. The CDR3 coding sequence is TGTGCCAGCAGCTTGGGGAGGGACACCGGGGAGCTGTTTTTT. This sequence encodes CASSLGRDTGELFF.